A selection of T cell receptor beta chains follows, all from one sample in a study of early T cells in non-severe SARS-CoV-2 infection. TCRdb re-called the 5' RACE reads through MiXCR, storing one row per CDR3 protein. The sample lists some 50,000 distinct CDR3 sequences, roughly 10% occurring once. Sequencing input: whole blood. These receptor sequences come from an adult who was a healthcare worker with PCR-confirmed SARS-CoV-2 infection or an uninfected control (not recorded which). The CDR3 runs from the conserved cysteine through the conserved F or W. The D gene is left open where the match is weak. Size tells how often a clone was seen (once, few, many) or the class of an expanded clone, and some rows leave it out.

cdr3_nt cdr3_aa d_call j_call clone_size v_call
TGTGCTAGTGGTCCGACAGGGAGTAACTATGGCTACACCTTC CASGPTGSNYGYTF TRBD1 TRBJ1-2 NA TRBV12-5
TGTGCTAGCGTTTTGACACCCGAACAAGAGACCCAGTACTTC CASVLTPEQETQYF NA TRBJ2-5 few TRBV12-5
TGTGCCAGCAGCTTAGTTCTGGGTGCTGAAGCTTTCTTT CASSLVLGAEAFF NA TRBJ1-1 many TRBV7-2
TGCGCCAGCAAACCAGCGACAGGACCCAATGAAAAACTGTTTTTT CASKPATGPNEKLFF NA TRBJ1-4 NA TRBV5-1
TGCAGCGTTGAACGCCAGGCTGAAGATACGCAGTATTTT CSVERQAEDTQYF NA TRBJ2-3 many TRBV29-1
TGCGCCAGCAGCTTGGTCCTAGCGGGGTACGAGCAGTACTTC CASSLVLAGYEQYF TRBD2 TRBJ2-7 many TRBV5-1
TGTGCCAGCAGCTCCGTAGGACTAGCGGCTTACAATGAGCAGTTCTTC CASSSVGLAAYNEQFF TRBD2 TRBJ2-1 few TRBV11-1
TGTGCCAGCAGCCCGGGGGGCCCTAACTATGGCTACACCTTC CASSPGGPNYGYTF NA TRBJ1-2 NA TRBV11-3
TGTGCCAGCAGCCAAGAGATAGGGCTTGTAGCTTTCTTT CASSQEIGLVAFF NA TRBJ1-1 NA TRBV3-1
TGTGCCAGCAGTGAGCCCGGGACAGTAAGAATTTACGAGCAGTACTTC CASSEPGTVRIYEQYF TRBD1 TRBJ2-7 many TRBV25-1
TGCGCCAGCAGCTTCTCTAGCGGGGGGTTCTCCTACGAGCAGTACTTC CASSFSSGGFSYEQYF TRBD2 TRBJ2-7 NA TRBV5-1
TGCGCCAGCAGCTTGGAAGGGGAAGATACGCAGTATTTT CASSLEGEDTQYF NA TRBJ2-3 many TRBV5-1
TGCAGCGCTGGGACTTTCTACAATGAGCAGTTCTTC CSAGTFYNEQFF NA TRBJ2-1 NA TRBV29-1
TGTGCCAGCAGCTTAATAGCGGGAGTGAATGAGCAGTTCTTC CASSLIAGVNEQFF TRBD2 TRBJ2-1 NA TRBV7-8
TGCGCCAGCAGCTATGGTGGGATGACTAGCGGGGGAGATACGCAGTATTTT CASSYGGMTSGGDTQYF TRBD2 TRBJ2-3 many TRBV5-1
TGTGCCAGCAGCCCTTCTTGGTGGGGGGCCTACAATGAGCAGTTCTTC CASSPSWWGAYNEQFF NA TRBJ2-1 many TRBV2
TGTGCCAGCAGTCCCGGCGGGCCGGGTGAGACCCAGTACTTC CASSPGGPGETQYF NA TRBJ2-5 NA TRBV28
TGTGCCATCAGTCAGCGGACAGGGACAACGTACAATGAGCAGTTCTTC CAISQRTGTTYNEQFF TRBD1 TRBJ2-1 many TRBV10-3
TGCGCCAGCAGATCTAGCGGGGGGGCTGATACGCAGTATTTT CASRSSGGADTQYF TRBD2 TRBJ2-3 NA TRBV10-2
TGTGCCAGCAGCTTAGAGGTAGCCTACAATGAGCAGTTCTTC CASSLEVAYNEQFF NA TRBJ2-1 few TRBV7-2
TGTGCCAGCTCACCCCCTTTGGGGGGGACGCAGCCCCAGCATTTT CASSPPLGGTQPQHF NA TRBJ1-5 many TRBV18
TGTGCCAGCAACAGTGAAGGGGGCTATGGCTACACCTTC CASNSEGGYGYTF NA TRBJ1-2 NA TRBV2
TGTGCCAGTAGTTCCCTGGGACTAGCGGGATTTAATGAGCAGTTCTTC CASSSLGLAGFNEQFF TRBD2 TRBJ2-1 few TRBV19
TGTGCCAGCACCTGGGGCAGGGCTAACTATGGCTACACCTTC CASTWGRANYGYTF NA TRBJ1-2 NA TRBV28
TGTGCCAGCAGCAGCGACGACATTGAAAAACTGTTTTTT CASSSDDIEKLFF NA TRBJ1-4 many TRBV5-5
TGTGCCAGCAGCTTGGTTATAAGTCGTAATGAGCAGTTCTTC CASSLVISRNEQFF NA TRBJ2-1 many TRBV5-6
TGTGCCAGCAGCTCCGGGACAGGGGCCTACGAGCAGTACTTC CASSSGTGAYEQYF TRBD1 TRBJ2-7 few TRBV28
TGTGCCAGCAGCCAGATGAGCACAGATACGCAGTATTTT CASSQMSTDTQYF NA TRBJ2-3 many TRBV7-6
TGTGCCAGCAGTACTACTACAGGGAAGGAGACCCAGTACTTC CASSTTTGKETQYF NA TRBJ2-5 NA TRBV12-3/TRBV12-4
TGTGCCAGCAGACCACCCGGGACGGTGAACACCGGGGAGCTGTTTTTT CASRPPGTVNTGELFF NA TRBJ2-2 few TRBV6-5
TGTGCCTGGAGTGTGGGCCAGGGGGATTTCAATCAGCCCCAGCATTTT CAWSVGQGDFNQPQHF TRBD1 TRBJ1-5 many TRBV30
TGCAGCGTCCTTGAGGGTATTGAAGCTTTCTTT CSVLEGIEAFF NA TRBJ1-1 NA TRBV29-1
TGCAGTGCGTCCGGGACAGGTACCTACAATGAGCAGTTCTTC CSASGTGTYNEQFF TRBD1 TRBJ2-1 few TRBV20-1
TGTGCCATCAGTGATGGGGCTTACGATGAGCAGTTCTTC CAISDGAYDEQFF NA TRBJ2-1 many TRBV10-3
TGTGCCAGCAGCTCACGAGGGACGAACACCGGGGAGCTGTTTTTT CASSSRGTNTGELFF NA TRBJ2-2 few TRBV7-9
TGCGCCAGCAGCCAAGATCGGGCAGCCACCTACGAGCAGTACTTC CASSQDRAATYEQYF NA TRBJ2-7 NA TRBV4-1
TGTGCCAGCAGCCGGGAAGGCATTACTAACTCCTACGAGCAGTACTTC CASSREGITNSYEQYF NA TRBJ2-7 few TRBV5-4
TGTGCCAGCAGCAGAGGGGACACAGATACGCAGTATTTT CASSRGDTDTQYF NA TRBJ2-3 many TRBV2
TGTGCCAGCAGTTTTTGGGACAGGGGGCACGAGCAGTACTTC CASSFWDRGHEQYF TRBD1 TRBJ2-7 many TRBV12-3/TRBV12-4
TGTGCCAGCAGCCCGCTAGCATCCTACGAGCAGTACTTC CASSPLASYEQYF NA TRBJ2-7 NA TRBV3-1
TGTGCCAGCAGTTGGGACAGCGTTGGCAATCAGCCCCAGCATTTT CASSWDSVGNQPQHF TRBD1 TRBJ1-5 many TRBV2
TGCAGCGTTGCGTGGGGTCGCGGTGAAAAACTGTTTTTT CSVAWGRGEKLFF NA TRBJ1-4 many TRBV20-1
TGTGCCAGCGTCACCGACGGGAACACTGAAGCTTTCTTT CASVTDGNTEAFF NA TRBJ1-1 NA TRBV12-3/TRBV12-4
TGCGCCAGCAGGGACCCCAACAGGGGTGAGCCCCAGCATTTT CASRDPNRGEPQHF TRBD1 TRBJ1-5 many TRBV10-1
TGTGCCAGCAGACCTGGCAGAGATACGCAGTATTTT CASRPGRDTQYF NA TRBJ2-3 many TRBV2
TGTGCCAGCAGTTACAGGGCTCCCTACGAGCAGTACTTC CASSYRAPYEQYF NA TRBJ2-7 few TRBV6-2/TRBV6-3